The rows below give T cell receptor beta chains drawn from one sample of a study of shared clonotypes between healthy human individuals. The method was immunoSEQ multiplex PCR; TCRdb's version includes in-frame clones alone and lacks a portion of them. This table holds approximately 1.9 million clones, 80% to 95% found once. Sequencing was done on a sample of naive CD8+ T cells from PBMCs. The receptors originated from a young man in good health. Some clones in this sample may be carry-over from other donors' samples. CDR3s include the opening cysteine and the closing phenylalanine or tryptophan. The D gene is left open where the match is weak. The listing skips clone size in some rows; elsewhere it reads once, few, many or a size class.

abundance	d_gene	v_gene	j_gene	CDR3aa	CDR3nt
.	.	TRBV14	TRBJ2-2	CASSLTGITGELFF	TGTGCCAGCAGCCTAACAGGGATCACCGGGGAGCTGTTTTTT
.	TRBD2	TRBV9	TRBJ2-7	CASSVASGGVYEQYF	TGTGCCAGCAGCGTAGCTAGCGGGGGCGTTTACGAGCAGTACTTC
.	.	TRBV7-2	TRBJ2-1	CASSFLAFPPNEQFF	TGTGCCAGCAGCTTTCTGGCCTTTCCCCCCAATGAGCAGTTCTTC
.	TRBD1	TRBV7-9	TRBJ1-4	CASSDRGRGNEKLFF	TGTGCCAGCAGCGACAGGGGGCGTGGGAATGAAAAACTGTTTTTT
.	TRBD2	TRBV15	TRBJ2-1	CATSIAGADEQFF	TGTGCCACCAGCATAGCGGGGGCGGATGAGCAGTTCTTC
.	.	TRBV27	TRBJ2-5	CASSLSVLETQYF	TGTGCCAGCAGTTTATCGGTTTTGGAGACCCAGTACTTC
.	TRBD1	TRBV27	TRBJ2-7	CASSVRDRAYEQYF	TGTGCCAGCAGTGTCCGGGACAGAGCCTACGAGCAGTACTTC
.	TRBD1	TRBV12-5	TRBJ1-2	CASGLAIPGTGTYGYTF	TGTGCTAGTGGTTTGGCAATCCCCGGGACAGGGACCTATGGCTACACCTTC
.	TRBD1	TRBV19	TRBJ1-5	CASTEDRVYQPQHF	TGTGCCAGTACCGAGGACAGGGTATATCAGCCCCAGCATTTT
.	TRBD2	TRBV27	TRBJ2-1	CASSPLAGGPIEQFF	TGTGCCAGCAGTCCACTAGCGGGAGGGCCTATTGAGCAGTTCTTC
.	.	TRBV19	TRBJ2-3	CASSFRGKETDTQYF	TGTGCCAGTAGTTTCCGGGGGAAGGAAACAGATACGCAGTATTTT
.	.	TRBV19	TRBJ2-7	CASSIVATSYEQYF	TGTGCCAGTAGTATTGTCGCCACCTCCTACGAGCAGTACTTC
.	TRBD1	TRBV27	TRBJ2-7	CARIFRDSTYEQYF	TGTGCCAGGATCTTCCGGGACAGTACCTACGAGCAGTACTTC
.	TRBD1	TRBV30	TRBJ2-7	CASEGTGQYEQYF	TGTGCCTCCGAGGGGACAGGGCAGTACGAGCAGTACTTC
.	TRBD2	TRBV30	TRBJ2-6	CAWRMWEGLGANVLTF	TGTGCCTGGAGAATGTGGGAGGGCCTCGGGGCCAACGTCCTGACTTTC
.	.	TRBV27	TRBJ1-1	CASSLSLLSEAFF	TGTGCCAGCAGTTTATCCCTACTGTCTGAAGCTTTCTTT
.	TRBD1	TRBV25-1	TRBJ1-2	CASSITGGVGYTF	TGTGCCAGCAGTATAACAGGGGGCGTTGGCTACACCTTC
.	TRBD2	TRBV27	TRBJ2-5	CASSLLGLAGVTETQYF	TGTGCCAGCAGTTTATTAGGCCTAGCGGGAGTAACGGAGACCCAGTACTTC
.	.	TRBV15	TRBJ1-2	CATAPQVGGDGYTF	TGTGCCACCGCCCCACAAGTAGGAGGAGATGGCTACACCTTC
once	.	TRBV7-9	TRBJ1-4	CASSSAGRREKLFF	TGTGCCAGCAGCTCAGCGGGGCGGCGTGAAAAACTGTTTTTT
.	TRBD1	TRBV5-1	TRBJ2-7	CASSGQGSYEQYF	TGCGCCAGCAGCGGACAGGGCTCTTACGAGCAGTACTTC
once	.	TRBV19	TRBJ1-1	CASSMFRQNTEAFF	TGTGCCAGTAGTATGTTCCGGCAGAACACTGAAGCTTTCTTT
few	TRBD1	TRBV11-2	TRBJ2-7	CASSVYSGGPYEQYF	TGTGCCAGCAGCGTCTACTCAGGGGGCCCCTACGAGCAGTACTTC
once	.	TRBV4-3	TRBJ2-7	CASSQETSDAYEQYF	TGCGCCAGCAGCCAGGAGACTTCAGACGCCTACGAGCAGTACTTC
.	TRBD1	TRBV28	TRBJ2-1	CASSEQGVAYNEQFF	TGTGCCAGCAGTGAACAGGGGGTCGCCTACAATGAGCAGTTCTTC
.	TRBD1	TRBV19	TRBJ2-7	CASSRGTGSSYEQYF	TGTGCCAGTAGCCGGGGGACAGGGAGCTCCTACGAGCAGTACTTC
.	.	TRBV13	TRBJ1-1	CASSLVGRSTEAFF	TGTGCCAGCAGCTTAGTGGGTCGGAGCACTGAAGCTTTCTTT
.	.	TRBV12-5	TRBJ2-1	CASGLGASGEQFF	TGTGCTAGTGGATTGGGAGCCTCGGGGGAGCAGTTCTTC
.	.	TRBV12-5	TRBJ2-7	CASGPGLYEQYF	TGTGCTAGTGGTCCGGGATTGTACGAGCAGTACTTC
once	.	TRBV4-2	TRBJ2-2	CASSPRDTGELFF	TGTGCCAGCAGCCCGAGGGATACCGGGGAGCTGTTTTTT
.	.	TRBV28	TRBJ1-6	CASSLDSGTPHF	TGTGCCAGCAGTTTAGATTCCGGGACTCCCCACTTT
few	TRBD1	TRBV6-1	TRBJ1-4	CASSVATGELFF	TGTGCCAGCAGTGTTGCTACAGGGGAACTGTTTTTT
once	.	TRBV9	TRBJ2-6	CASSVEGFSGANVLTF	TGTGCCAGCAGCGTAGAGGGATTCTCTGGGGCCAACGTCCTGACTTTC
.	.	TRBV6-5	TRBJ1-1	CATQNQGLSEAFF	TGTGCCACCCAGAACCAGGGCCTAAGTGAGGCTTTCTTT